One and the same sample provided the 21 T cell receptor beta chains below, sequenced in a study of Graves' ophthalmopathy and Graves' hyperthyroidism. The study amplified TCR beta CDR3 regions using RNA transcripts. Second-round multiplex PCR came after first-round RT-PCR with HTBI primers. MiXCR was run by TCRdb on the multiplex PCR reads, yielding one entry per CDR3 protein. The table records approximately 500,000 distinct CDR3 sequences, roughly 14% of them present only once. Sequenced input: blood. The origin of the receptors is a woman in her 30s with Graves' ophthalmopathy.

This clonotype was recorded many times. CDR3 residues: CASSLGQGRFYEQYF. The CDR3 region has the DNA TGTGCCAGCAGCTTGGGACAGGGAAGGTTCTACGAGCAGTACTTC. The chain uses TRBV27 and TRBJ2-7, with 9 bases lining up with TRBD1. This CDR3 contains 15 residues. V was pared by 6 bases and J by 3 bases, with 9 bases of the junction left unmatched. Germline-derived CDR1 and CDR2 are MNHEY and SMNVEV (reference sequence).

About this clonotype: A read error may be the cause here, since a much bigger clone is one base away. The V call is TRBV7-8, the J call TRBJ1-5; the D is unclear. This CDR3 contains 14 residues. Germline lookup yields CDR1 SGHVS and CDR2 FQNEAQ. CDR3 in DNA: TGTACCAGCAGCCACCCCCTCTCGGAACAGCCCCAGCGTTTT. Protein product: CTSSHPLSEQPQRF.

This clonotype was found a few times. This chain uses TRBV5-1 with TRBJ2-7, with 7 bases fitting TRBD2. Germline V gene data show CDR1 as SGHRS and CDR2 as YFSETQ. J gave up 9 bases and V 4 bases, and 10 bases lay outside the gene matches. CDR3 length equals 13 residues. This CDR3 is CASSPGPREVQYF. CDR3 bases: TGCGCCAGCAGCCCAGGGCCCCGGGAGGTGCAGTACTTC. Filled out from reference TRBV5-1 and TRBJ2-7, the complete variable domain reads KAGVTQTPRYLIKTRGQQVTLSCSPISGHRSVSWYQQTPGQGLQFLFEYFSETQRNKGNFPGRFSGRQFSNSRSEMNVSTLELGDSALYLCASSPGPREVQYFGPGTRLTVT.

The chain has TRBV18 and TRBJ1-1; TRBD1 matches 7 bases. After removal of 2 bases from V and 6 bases from J, the junction contained 6 bases not matched to a gene. CDR3 size: 14 residues. The germline V gene encodes CDR1 KGHSH and CDR2 LQKENI. CDR3 sequence reads: CASSPWDRLAEAFF. CDR3 DNA sequence: TGTGCCAGCTCACCATGGGACAGACTGGCTGAAGCTTTCTTT.

There are many counts of this clonotype. The V call is TRBV30, the J call TRBJ1-2, with no clear D. The CDR3 has 14 amino acids. Germline CDR1 reads GTSNPN; CDR2 reads SVGIG (reference sequence). V gave up 0 bases and J gave up 8 bases, with 16 bases separating them. Here the CDR3 reads CAWSVYPGSWGYTF. DNA for the CDR3: TGTGCCTGGAGTGTATACCCGGGGAGCTGGGGCTACACCTTC.

The chain links TRBV13 to TRBJ1-1; D possibly corresponds to TRBD1 (5 bases). Germline V gene data show CDR1 as PRHDT and CDR2 as FYEKMQ (reference sequence). This CDR3 comprises 14 residues. Trimming stripped 3 bases from V and 7 bases from J, with 15 bases between. The CDR3, as DNA: TGTGCCAGCAGCTTCAAAACAGGTCTGGGTGAAGCTTTCTTT. Translation gives CASSFKTGLGEAFF.

In this sample, this clonotype turned up many times. V usage is TRBV29-1 and J usage is TRBJ1-2; D is uncertain. V was cut by 6 bases and J by 8 bases, with 22 bases left in between. The CDR3 extends over 14 amino acids. Germline V gene lookup returns CDR1 SQVTM and CDR2 ANQGSEA. The CDR3 loop is CSVDKTPPVRGYTF. CDR3 nucleotide sequence: TGCAGCGTCGATAAGACGCCCCCGGTGCGGGGCTACACCTTC.

There are many counts of this clonotype. V usage is TRBV6-1 and J usage is TRBJ2-7; no reliable D call. The germline V gene encodes CDR1 MNHNS and CDR2 SASEGT. Trimming cost V 9 bases and J 2 bases, with 17 bases left between them. The CDR3 runs 14 residues. CDR3 nucleotides: TGTGCCAGTCGCGAAACTTGGGCCACCTACGAGCAGTACTTC. Translation: CASRETWATYEQYF.

This clonotype turned up a few times. The chain couples TRBV2 to TRBJ2-7; TRBD1 might be the D (6 bases). The CDR3 runs to 15 residues. Per the germline V gene, CDR1 is SNHLY and CDR2 is FYNNEI. Between the trimmed V and J ends, which lost 5 bases and 2 bases, there was a span of 16 bases. Written as DNA, the CDR3 is TGTGCCAGCAGTCAGGGGACGGAGATTCCCTACGAGCAGTACTTC. Its translation: CASSQGTEIPYEQYF. The complete variable domain, with remaining parts taken from reference TRBV2 and TRBJ2-7, reads EPEVTQTPSHQVTQMGQEVILRCVPISNHLYFYWYRQILGQKVEFLVSFYNNEISEKSEIFDDQFSVERPDGSNFTLKIRSTKLEDSAMYFCASSQGTEIPYEQYFGPGTRLTVT.

This clonotype appeared many times. The rearrangement links TRBV28 to TRBJ1-6; no clear D gene. The CDR3 totals 14 residues. Germline-derived CDR1 and CDR2 are MDHEN and SYDVKM. Trimming cost V 10 bases and J 7 bases, with 17 bases left between them. The CDR3 DNA follows: TGTGCCACTGAAAGTCGATCGGCAAATTCACCCCTCCACTTT. This encodes CATESRSANSPLHF.

This clonotype was detected ten times or more. This chain joins TRBV11-2 and TRBJ2-7; the D is unclear. Per the germline V gene, CDR1 is SGHAT and CDR2 is FQNNGV. V lost 2 bases, J lost 4 bases, and 18 bases lay in between. The CDR3 has 16 amino acids. The CDR3, as DNA: TGTGCCAGCAGCTTAATCTCGGGCAGGAAGACTTACGAGCAGTACTTC. Translation: CASSLISGRKTYEQYF.

In its sample, this clonotype was seen many times. This sequence joins TRBV12-5 and TRBJ2-7, with unresolved D. CDR1 is LGHNT and CDR2 is FRNRAP in the germline V gene. This CDR3 region has 13 residues. Between the trimmed V and J ends, which lost 0 bases and 5 bases, there was a span of 8 bases. CDR3 loop: CASGLVHQNEQYF. In DNA, the CDR3 is TGTGCTAGTGGTTTGGTACACCAGAACGAGCAGTACTTC.

The V gene is TRBV12-3 or TRBV12-4, the J gene TRBJ2-2, with D possibly matching TRBD2 (6 bases). This CDR3 has 13 amino acids. The ends were cut back, 6 bases at V and 6 bases at J, with 11 bases in the middle. CDR3 sequence: CASSPGLPGELFF. The CDR3 DNA is TGTGCCAGCAGCCCCGGACTACCCGGGGAGCTGTTTTTT.

At least ten counts were recorded for this clonotype. The chain links TRBV29-1 to TRBJ2-5; the D gene is possibly TRBD1 (5 bases). Germline V CDR1 and CDR2: SQVTM, ANQGSEA. The CDR3 consists of 15 residues. Deletions cut 7 bases from V and 2 bases from J, with 20 bases between. CDR3 residues: CSALGVDMGQETQYF. The CDR3 DNA follows: TGCAGCGCCTTAGGGGTGGACATGGGACAAGAGACCCAGTACTTC.

This clonotype was counted at least ten times. The rearrangement links TRBV30 to TRBJ1-2; the D is unclear. The CDR3 contains 14 residues. Germline CDR1 GTSNPN, CDR2 SVGIG (reference sequence). V was trimmed by 1 base and J by 7 bases, leaving 16 bases between them. The CDR3 spells CAWSAGRAQAGYTF. The CDR3, as DNA: TGTGCCTGGAGTGCGGGTAGAGCCCAGGCTGGCTACACCTTC.

This clonotype was detected ten times or more. The chain employs TRBV20-1 and TRBJ1-5; no clear D. Germline CDR1 and CDR2: DFQATT and SNEGSKA (reference sequence). The germline V and J ends were trimmed by 5 bases and 1 base, with 12 bases remaining between them. The CDR3 sequence is 14 residues long. The CDR3 is CSALQGGSNQPQHF. The CDR3 DNA is TGCAGTGCTCTTCAAGGCGGGAGCAATCAGCCCCAGCATTTT.

This clonotype was counted ten times or more. The chain combines TRBV6-1 with TRBJ2-7; 8 positions match TRBD2. In germline, CDR1 is MNHNS, CDR2 SASEGT. The CDR3 runs 15 residues. J lost 0 bases, V lost 6 bases, and 7 bases had no gene match. CDR3 DNA sequence: TGTGCCAGCAGCCCCATCACTAGCGGCTCCTACGAGCAGTACTTC. It encodes CASSPITSGSYEQYF.

This chain uses TRBV2 with TRBJ1-1; D not certain. The germline CDR1 and CDR2 sequences are SNHLY and FYNNEI. Trimming left V 7 bases short and J 7 bases short, with 13 bases between. This CDR3 spans 12 amino acids. The CDR3 region has the DNA TGTGCCAGCACCCAGGCACAATTTGAAGCTTTCTTT. Translated, it gives CASTQAQFEAFF.

There are many counts of this clonotype. This chain connects TRBV7-2 to TRBJ2-7, with D unclear. V was cut by 0 bases and J by 5 bases, with 2 bases left in between. The CDR3 has 11 residues. The germline V gene encodes CDR1 SGHTA and CDR2 FQGNSA. DNA of the CDR3: TGTGCCAGCAGCTTAGCACACGAGCAGTACTTC. This gives the protein CASSLAHEQYF.

This clonotype was seen at least ten times. This chain connects TRBV6-1 to TRBJ2-2; possibly TRBD1 or TRBD2 for D (5 bases each). Germline CDR1 is MNHNS and CDR2 is SASEGT. The V gene lost 9 bases and the J gene lost 3 bases, with 8 bases spanning the gap. This CDR3 spans 12 amino acids. The CDR3 coding sequence is TGTGCCAGTGAGGGACACACCGGGGAGCTGTTTTTT. Translation gives CASEGHTGELFF.

This clonotype appeared many times. The V call is TRBV28, the J call TRBJ1-5, with D perhaps TRBD1 (6 bases). The germline V gene has CDR1 MDHEN and CDR2 SYDVKM. Trimming stripped 3 bases from V and 5 bases from J, with 17 bases between. This CDR3 is 16 amino acids long. CDR3 coding DNA: TGTGCCAGCAGTTTCCGAGTACAGGGTTTCGATCAGCCCCAGCATTTT. Translated: CASSFRVQGFDQPQHF.